This TCR beta chain comes out of a study of technical replicates of blood from several donors. Generated by immunoSEQ multiplex PCR, the TCRdb table keeps only in-frame clones and is missing some. Among about 93,000 clones listed, about 96% were seen once. This CDR3 spans 16 amino acids. The V and J ends lost 0 bases and 3 bases, in that order; junction bases with no gene match: 6. Germline CDR1 is SGHKS and CDR2 is YYEKEE (reference sequence). This clonotype originated in a human donor in good health. The specimen was T cells isolated from PBMCs. The J gene is TRBJ1-3, the V gene TRBV5-5; the match to TRBD1 covers 7 bases. CDR3 residues: CASSLAGTENGNTIYF. The CDR3 coding sequence is TGTGCCAGCAGCTTGGCCGGGACAGAAAATGGAAACACCATATATTTT.